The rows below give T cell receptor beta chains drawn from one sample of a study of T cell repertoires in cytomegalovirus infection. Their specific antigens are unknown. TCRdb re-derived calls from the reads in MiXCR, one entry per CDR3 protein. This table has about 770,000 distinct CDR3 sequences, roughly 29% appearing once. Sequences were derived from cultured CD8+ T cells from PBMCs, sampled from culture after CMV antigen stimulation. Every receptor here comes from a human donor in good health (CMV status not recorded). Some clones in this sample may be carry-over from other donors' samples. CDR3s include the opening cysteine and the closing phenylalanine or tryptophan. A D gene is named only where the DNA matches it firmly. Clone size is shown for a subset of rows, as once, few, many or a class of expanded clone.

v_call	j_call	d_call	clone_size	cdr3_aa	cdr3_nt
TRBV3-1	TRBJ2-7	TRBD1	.	CASSQVPRRTGAYEQYF	TGTGCCAGCAGCCAAGTCCCCCGTCGGACAGGGGCCTACGAGCAGTACTTC
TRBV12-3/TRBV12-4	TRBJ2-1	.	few	CASSFAGAGDEQFF	TGTGCCAGCAGTTTCGCGGGGGCGGGGGATGAGCAGTTCTTC
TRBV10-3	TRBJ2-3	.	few	CAIRNLSTDTQYF	TGTGCCATCAGGAACTTAAGCACAGATACGCAGTATTTT
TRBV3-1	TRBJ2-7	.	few	CASSQDHFGRSGYEQYF	TGTGCCAGCAGCCAAGATCATTTTGGACGTAGCGGCTACGAGCAGTACTTC
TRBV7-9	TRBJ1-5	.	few	CASSLGQSIYQPQHF	TGTGCCAGCAGCTTAGGACAGTCTATTTATCAGCCCCAGCATTTT
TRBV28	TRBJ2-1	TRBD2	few	CASWKRGQYYNEQFF	TGTGCCAGCTGGAAGCGGGGGCAATACTACAATGAGCAGTTCTTC
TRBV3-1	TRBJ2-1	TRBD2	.	CASSSTKWGFSGTSVREQFF	TGTGCCAGCAGCTCAACCAAGTGGGGTTTTTCCGGGACTAGCGTGAGGGAGCAGTTCTTC
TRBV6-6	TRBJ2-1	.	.	CASSWGAPYNEQFF	TGTGCCAGCAGTTGGGGGGCCCCTTACAATGAGCAGTTCTTC
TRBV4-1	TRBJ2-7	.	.	CASSQGRGYYEQYF	TGCGCCAGCAGCCAAGGGCGGGGATATTACGAGCAGTACTTC
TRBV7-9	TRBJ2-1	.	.	CASSLATDGEQFF	TGTGCCAGCAGCTTAGCGACCGACGGTGAGCAGTTCTTC
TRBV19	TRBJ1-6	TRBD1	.	CASSWGTGGDSYNSPLHF	TGTGCCAGTAGTTGGGGCACAGGGGGCGACTCCTATAATTCACCCCTCCACTTT
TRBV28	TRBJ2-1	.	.	CASSWTDTYNEQFF	TGTGCCAGCAGTTGGACAGACACATACAATGAGCAGTTCTTC
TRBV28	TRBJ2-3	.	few	CASSSKFLGSLSTDTQYF	TGTGCCAGCAGCTCAAAGTTTCTGGGCAGCCTTTCCACAGATACGCAGTATTTT
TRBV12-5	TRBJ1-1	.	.	CASGLGINTEAFF	TGTGCTAGTGGTTTGGGGATAAACACTGAAGCTTTCTTT
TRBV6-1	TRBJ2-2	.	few	CASRGSSGVSGELFF	TGTGCCAGCAGGGGATCTTCGGGCGTCTCCGGGGAGCTGTTTTTT
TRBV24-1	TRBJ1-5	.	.	CATSDLQGRPQHF	TGTGCCACCAGTGATTTACAGGGAAGGCCCCAGCATTTT
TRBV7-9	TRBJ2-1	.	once	CASSFQEGQFF	TGTGCCAGCAGCTTTCAAGAAGGGCAGTTCTTC
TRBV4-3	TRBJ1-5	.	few	CASSPRVGGVQPQHF	TGCGCCAGCAGCCCTCGCGTGGGAGGGGTCCAGCCCCAGCATTTT
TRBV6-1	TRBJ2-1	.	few	CASSPGTPDYNEQFF	TGTGCCAGCAGTCCAGGGACACCAGATTACAATGAGCAGTTCTTC
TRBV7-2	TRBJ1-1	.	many	CASSLNRENTEAFF	TGTGCCAGCAGCTTAAACAGGGAGAACACTGAAGCTTTCTTT
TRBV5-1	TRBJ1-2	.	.	CASSLKASRIDGYTF	TGCGCCAGCAGCTTGAAGGCCTCCAGGATCGATGGCTACACCTTC
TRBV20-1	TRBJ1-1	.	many	CSARDYTEAFF	TGCAGTGCTAGAGACTACACTGAAGCTTTCTTT
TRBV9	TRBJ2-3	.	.	CASSVERGAGFGTDTQYF	TGTGCCAGCAGCGTAGAACGGGGGGCCGGATTTGGCACAGATACGCAGTATTTT
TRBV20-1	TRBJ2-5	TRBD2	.	CSAPTSGGARETQYF	TGCAGTGCGCCAACTAGCGGGGGGGCCCGAGAGACCCAGTACTTC
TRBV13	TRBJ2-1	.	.	CASSPGRIGEQFF	TGTGCCAGCAGCCCAGGCAGAATCGGTGAGCAGTTCTTC
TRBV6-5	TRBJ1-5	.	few	CATTPGNGQPQHF	TGTGCCACCACTCCGGGGAACGGCCAGCCCCAGCATTTT
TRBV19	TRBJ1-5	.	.	CASIARAGNQPQHF	TGTGCCAGTATTGCCAGGGCGGGCAATCAGCCCCAGCATTTT
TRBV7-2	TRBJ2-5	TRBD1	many	CASRQTGETQYF	TGTGCCAGCAGACAGACAGGGGAGACCCAGTACTTC
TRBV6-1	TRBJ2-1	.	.	CASSNRVVVNEQFF	TGTGCCAGCAGTAACCGGGTCGTCGTTAATGAGCAGTTCTTC
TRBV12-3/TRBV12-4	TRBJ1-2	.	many	CASSLRGSVEGYTF	TGTGCCAGCAGTTTGAGGGGATCCGTCGAAGGCTACACCTTC
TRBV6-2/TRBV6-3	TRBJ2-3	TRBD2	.	CASSYPTSGGANTDTQYF	TGTGCCAGCAGTTACCCCACTAGCGGGGGGGCGAACACAGATACGCAGTATTTT